This entry concerns a single T cell receptor (beta chain). TCR beta CDR3 region amplification was performed from RNA transcripts. The study used the HTBI primer set for a first-round RT-PCR of the TCR CDR3. TCRdb itself ran the multiplex PCR reads through MiXCR, one entry per CDR3 protein. This sample yields under 800,000 distinct CDR3 sequences, of which 13% to 15% are seen a single time; roughly 10% belongs to the top ten. For Graves' hyperthyroidism to be stable, ophthalmopathy could not progress within 18 months. Patients were excluded for uncontrolled infection, other autoimmune disease, pregnancy or lactation. PBMCs were collected from an approximately 9.3 ml volume of fresh peripheral blood. The data were obtained in a study of T cells in Graves' hyperthyroidism and ophthalmopathy. The sequencing input was blood. The receptor was derived from a woman aged 18-29 years with Graves' hyperthyroidism.

The CDR3 is CASKPPGGRVTEAFF. The CDR3 nucleotides are TGTGCCAGTAAACCTCCAGGGGGGAGAGTCACTGAAGCTTTCTTT. The chain recombines TRBV19 with TRBJ1-1, with TRBD1 identical over 7 bases. From germline, CDR1 is LNHDA and CDR2 SQIVND (reference sequence). The CDR3 runs to 15 residues. J gave up 4 bases and V 7 bases, and 12 bases lay outside the gene matches.